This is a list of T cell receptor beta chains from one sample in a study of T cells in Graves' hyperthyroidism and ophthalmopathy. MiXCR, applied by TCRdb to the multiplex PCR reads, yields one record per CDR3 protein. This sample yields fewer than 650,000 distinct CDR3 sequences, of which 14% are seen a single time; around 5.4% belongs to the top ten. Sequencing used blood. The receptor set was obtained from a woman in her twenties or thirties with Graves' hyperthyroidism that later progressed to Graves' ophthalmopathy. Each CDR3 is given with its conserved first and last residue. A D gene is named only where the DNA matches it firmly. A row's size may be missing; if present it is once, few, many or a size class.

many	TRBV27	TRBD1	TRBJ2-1	CASSLTPQGYYNEQFF	TGTGCCAGCAGTTTAACGCCACAGGGGTACTACAATGAGCAGTTCTTC
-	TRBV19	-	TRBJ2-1	CASSPSPGANNEQFF	TGTGCCAGTAGTCCTAGCCCCGGGGCGAACAATGAGCAGTTCTTC
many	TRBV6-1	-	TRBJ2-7	CASRSTHGGVYEQYF	TGTGCCAGCAGATCTACGCACGGCGGAGTCTACGAGCAGTACTTC
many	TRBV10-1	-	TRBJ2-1	CATAREAGAGRNEQFF	TGCGCCACAGCAAGGGAGGCGGGGGCAGGGAGGAATGAGCAGTTCTTC
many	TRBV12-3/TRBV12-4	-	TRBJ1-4	CASSLLQGGKLFF	TGTGCCAGCAGTTTACTGCAGGGAGGGAAACTGTTTTTT
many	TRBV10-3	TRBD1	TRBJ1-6	CAVVGQGNNSPLHF	TGTGCCGTAGTGGGACAGGGGAATAATTCACCCCTCCACTTT
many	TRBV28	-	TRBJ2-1	CASIAAGVDNEQFF	TGTGCCAGCATAGCTGCCGGAGTTGACAATGAGCAGTTCTTC
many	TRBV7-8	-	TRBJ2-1	CASSLVPEISYNEQFF	TGTGCCAGCAGCTTAGTCCCCGAAATTTCCTACAATGAGCAGTTCTTC
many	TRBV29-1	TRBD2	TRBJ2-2	CSVGLSGTNTGELFF	TGCAGCGTCGGACTTAGCGGGACAAACACCGGGGAGCTGTTTTTT
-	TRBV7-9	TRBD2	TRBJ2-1	CASSLVVAGGNEQFF	TGTGCCAGCAGCTTAGTCGTTGCGGGAGGCAATGAGCAGTTCTTC
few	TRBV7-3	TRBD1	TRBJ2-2	CASSETGITGELFF	TGTGCCAGTTCGGAGACAGGGATCACGGGGGAGCTGTTTTTT
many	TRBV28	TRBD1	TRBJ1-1	CASSLGTGRLNTEAFF	TGTGCCAGCAGTTTAGGGACAGGGAGGTTGAACACTGAAGCTTTCTTT
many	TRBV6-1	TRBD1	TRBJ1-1	CASVDRGRTEAFF	TGTGCCAGCGTAGACAGGGGGCGCACTGAAGCTTTCTTT
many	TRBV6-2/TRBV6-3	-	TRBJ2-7	CASKVGPGNEQYF	TGTGCCAGCAAGGTCGGGCCAGGCAACGAGCAGTACTTC
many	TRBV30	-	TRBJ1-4	CAWSVPNRDNEKLFF	TGTGCCTGGAGTGTTCCAAACAGGGATAATGAAAAACTGTTTTTT
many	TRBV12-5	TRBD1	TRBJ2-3	CASGLTGATDTQYF	TGTGCTAGTGGATTGACAGGGGCCACAGATACGCAGTATTTT
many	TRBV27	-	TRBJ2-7	CASSLGDNNYEQYF	TGTGCCAGCAGTTTAGGGGACAACAACTACGAGCAGTACTTC
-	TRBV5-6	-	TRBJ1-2	CASSTMGDGYTF	TGTGCCAGCAGCACTATGGGTGACGGCTACACCTTC
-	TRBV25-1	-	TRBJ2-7	CASSEFGGNSYEQYF	TGTGCCAGCAGTGAATTCGGGGGAAACTCCTACGAGCAGTACTTC
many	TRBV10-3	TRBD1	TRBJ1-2	CAISRQGASYGYTF	TGTGCCATCAGTAGACAGGGGGCCAGCTATGGCTACACCTTC
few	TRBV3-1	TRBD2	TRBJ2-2	CASSQVGSGSIAGELFF	TGTGCCAGCAGCCAAGTTGGTAGCGGGAGTATCGCCGGGGAGCTGTTTTTT
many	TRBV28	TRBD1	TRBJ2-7	CASSPPGQSSYEQYF	TGTGCCAGCAGTCCCCCGGGACAGTCCTCCTACGAGCAGTACTTC
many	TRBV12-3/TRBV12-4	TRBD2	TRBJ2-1	CASSSPWTSGRDEQFF	TGTGCCAGCAGCTCCCCCTGGACTAGCGGGAGGGATGAGCAGTTCTTC
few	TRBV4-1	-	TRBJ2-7	CASSHTSNPYEQYF	TGCGCCAGCAGCCATACTAGTAATCCCTACGAGCAGTACTTC
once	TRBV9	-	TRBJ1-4	CASSVGSGRETTNEKLFF	TGTGCCAGCAGCGTAGGTTCGGGACGAGAGACAACTAATGAAAAACTGTTTTTT
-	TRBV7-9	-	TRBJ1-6	CASSLDGTKNSPLHF	TGTGCCAGCAGCTTAGACGGGACAAAGAATTCACCCCTCCACTTT
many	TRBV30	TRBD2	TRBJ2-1	CAWGPRERLAGGNEQFF	TGTGCCTGGGGGCCTCGAGAAAGACTAGCGGGAGGTAATGAGCAGTTCTTC
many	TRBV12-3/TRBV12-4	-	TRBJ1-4	CASSHPSNRVPNEKLFF	TGTGCCAGCAGTCACCCGTCGAACAGGGTCCCAAATGAAAAACTGTTTTTT
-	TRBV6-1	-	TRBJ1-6	CASRANQGTYNSPLHF	TGTGCCAGCAGAGCTAATCAGGGGACCTATAATTCACCCCTCCACTTT
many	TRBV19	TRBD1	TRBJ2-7	CASSILVGQGVYEQYF	TGTGCCAGTAGTATCCTCGTTGGACAGGGAGTTTACGAGCAGTACTTC
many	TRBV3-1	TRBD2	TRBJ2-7	CASSPGGGYEQYF	TGTGCCAGCAGCCCTGGGGGGGGCTACGAGCAGTACTTC
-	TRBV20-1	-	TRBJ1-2	CSARGGGGSYGYTF	TGCAGTGCTAGAGGCGGAGGGGGGAGCTATGGCTACACCTTC
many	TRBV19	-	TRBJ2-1	CASINNENYNEQFF	TGTGCCAGTATCAATAACGAGAACTACAATGAGCAGTTCTTC
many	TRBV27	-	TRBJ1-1	CASRGLNTEAFF	TGTGCCAGCAGGGGGTTGAACACTGAAGCTTTCTTT
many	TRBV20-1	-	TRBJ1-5	CSAATGRDQPQHF	TGCAGTGCAGCCACAGGGCGTGACCAGCCCCAGCATTTT
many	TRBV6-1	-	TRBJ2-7	CASTEGPIYEQYF	TGTGCCAGCACCGAGGGACCGATCTACGAGCAGTACTTC
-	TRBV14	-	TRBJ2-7	CASSQGNWPGEQYF	TGTGCCAGCAGCCAAGGGAACTGGCCGGGGGAGCAGTACTTC